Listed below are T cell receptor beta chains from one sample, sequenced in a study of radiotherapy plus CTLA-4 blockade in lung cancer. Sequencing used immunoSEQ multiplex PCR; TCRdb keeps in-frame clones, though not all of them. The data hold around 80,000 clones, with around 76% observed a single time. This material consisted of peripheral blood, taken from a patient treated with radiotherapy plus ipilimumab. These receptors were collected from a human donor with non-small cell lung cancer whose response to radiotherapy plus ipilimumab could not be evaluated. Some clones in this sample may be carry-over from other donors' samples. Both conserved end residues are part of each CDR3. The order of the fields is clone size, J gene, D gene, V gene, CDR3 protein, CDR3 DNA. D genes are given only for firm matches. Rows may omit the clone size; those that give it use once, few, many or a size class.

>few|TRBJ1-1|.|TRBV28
CASSFWGQKNTEAFF
TGTGCCAGCAGTTTTTGGGGGCAGAAGAACACTGAAGCTTTCTTT
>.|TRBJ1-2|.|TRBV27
CASSLSSGLGGYTF
TGTGCCAGCAGTTTATCCTCAGGGTTAGGAGGCTACACCTTC
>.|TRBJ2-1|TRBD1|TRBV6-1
CASPGLQGADNEQFF
TGTGCCAGCCCCGGGTTGCAGGGGGCTGATAATGAGCAGTTCTTC
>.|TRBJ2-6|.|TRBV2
CASRAPLISGANVLTF
TGTGCCAGCAGGGCCCCGCTCATCTCTGGGGCCAACGTCCTGACTTTC
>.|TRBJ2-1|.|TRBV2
CASSGLGSNEQFF
TGTGCCAGCAGTGGGCTAGGGAGCAATGAGCAGTTCTTC
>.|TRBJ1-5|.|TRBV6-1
CASSEDGDQPQHF
TGTGCCAGCAGTGAAGATGGAGATCAGCCCCAGCATTTT
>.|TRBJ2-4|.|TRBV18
CASSPPERNIQYF
TGTGCCAGCTCACCACCAGAGAGGAACATTCAGTACTTC
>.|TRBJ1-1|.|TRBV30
CAWGGYTEAFF
TGTGCCTGGGGGGGGTATACTGAAGCTTTCTTT
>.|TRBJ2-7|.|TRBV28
CASSLLPTESSYEQYF
TGTGCCAGCAGTTTATTGCCGACAGAGAGCTCCTACGAGCAGTACTTC
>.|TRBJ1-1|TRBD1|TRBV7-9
CASSLGWGQLAAFF
TGTGCCAGCAGCTTAGGTTGGGGACAGCTTGCAGCTTTCTTT
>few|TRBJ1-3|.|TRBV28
CASIDFRNTIYF
TGTGCCAGCATCGACTTCAGAAACACCATATATTTT
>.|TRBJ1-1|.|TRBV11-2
CASSFQGNTEAFF
TGTGCCAGCAGCTTTCAGGGGAACACTGAAGCTTTCTTT
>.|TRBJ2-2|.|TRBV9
CASSVGGGRTGELFF
TGTGCCAGCAGCGTAGGCGGGGGCCGCACCGGGGAGCTGTTTTTT
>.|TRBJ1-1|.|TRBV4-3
CASSQNFQGHTEAFF
TGCGCCAGCAGCCAAAACTTCCAGGGCCACACTGAAGCTTTCTTT
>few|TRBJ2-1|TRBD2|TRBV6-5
CASSRVAGGYNEQFF
TGTGCCAGCAGTCGAGTAGCGGGGGGCTACAATGAGCAGTTCTTC
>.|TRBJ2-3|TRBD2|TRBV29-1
CSVVEGGTGGFSTDTQYF
TGCAGCGTTGTAGAAGGGGGGACGGGAGGGTTTAGCACAGATACGCAGTATTTT
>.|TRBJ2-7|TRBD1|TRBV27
CASSYRQGNEQYF
TGTGCCAGCAGTTATCGACAGGGCAACGAGCAGTACTTC
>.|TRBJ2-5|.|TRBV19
CASSIRAETQYF
TGTGCCAGTAGTATCCGAGCAGAGACCCAGTACTTC
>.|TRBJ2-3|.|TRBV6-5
CASSYSDTDTQYF
TGTGCCAGCAGTTACAGCGACACAGATACGCAGTATTTT
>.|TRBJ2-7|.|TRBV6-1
CASSVELAYEQYF
TGTGCCAGCAGTGTTGAGTTAGCCTACGAGCAGTACTTC
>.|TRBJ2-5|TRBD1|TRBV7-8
CASSEFDRERETQYF
TGTGCCAGCAGCGAATTCGACAGGGAACGAGAGACCCAGTACTTC
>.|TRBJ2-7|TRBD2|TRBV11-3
CASSFASGGLYEQYF
TGTGCCAGCAGCTTCGCTAGCGGGGGGTTGTACGAGCAGTACTTC
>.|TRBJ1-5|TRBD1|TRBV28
CASRLQGQPQHF
TGTGCCAGCAGACTACAGGGGCAGCCCCAGCATTTT
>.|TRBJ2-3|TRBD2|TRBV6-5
CASSYYGGGPTDTQYF
TGTGCCAGCAGCTACTACGGCGGGGGGCCCACAGATACGCAGTATTTT
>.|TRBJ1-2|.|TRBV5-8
CASTLGGQPNYGYTF
TGTGCCAGCACCCTGGGCGGACAGCCAAACTATGGCTACACCTTC
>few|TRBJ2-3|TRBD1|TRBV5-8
CASRYGTGLADTQYF
TGTGCCAGCAGGTACGGGACAGGGCTCGCAGATACGCAGTATTTT
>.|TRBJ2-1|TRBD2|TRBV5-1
CASSDGLAGNNEQFF
TGCGCCAGCAGCGATGGACTAGCGGGGAACAATGAGCAGTTCTTC
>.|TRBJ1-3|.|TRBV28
CASSPPPGNTIYF
TGTGCCAGCAGCCCTCCCCCTGGAAACACCATATATTTT
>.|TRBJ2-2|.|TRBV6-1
CATPIRAGLTGELFF
TGTGCCACTCCAATCCGGGCAGGGCTAACCGGGGAGCTGTTTTTT
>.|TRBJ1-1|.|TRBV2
CASTPGLNTEAFF
TGTGCCAGCACACCGGGATTGAACACTGAAGCTTTCTTT
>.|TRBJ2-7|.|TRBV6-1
CASSVGVEQYF
TGTGCCAGCAGTGTAGGGGTGGAGCAGTACTTC
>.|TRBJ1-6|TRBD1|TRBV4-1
CASREQGYNSPLHF
TGCGCCAGCAGAGAACAGGGGTATAATTCACCCCTCCACTTT
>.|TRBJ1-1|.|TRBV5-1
CASSLVGGQAFF
TGCGCCAGCAGCTTGGTGGGGGGGCAAGCTTTCTTT
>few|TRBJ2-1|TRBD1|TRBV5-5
CASSLGGQSYNEQFF
TGTGCCAGCAGCTTGGGGGGACAGTCCTACAATGAGCAGTTCTTC
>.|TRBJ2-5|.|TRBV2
CASKSDQETQYF
TGTGCCAGCAAGTCAGACCAAGAGACCCAGTACTTC
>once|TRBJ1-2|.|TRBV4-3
CASSQEEGGYGYTF
TGCGCCAGCAGCCAAGAAGAGGGAGGCTATGGCTACACCTTC
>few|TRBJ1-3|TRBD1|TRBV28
CASRGLIASGGQGFEGNTIYF
TGTGCCAGCCGCGGGCTTATAGCTAGTGGAGGACAGGGTTTCGAAGGAAACACCATATATTTT
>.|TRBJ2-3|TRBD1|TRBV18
CASFSGQATSTDTQYF
TGTGCCAGCTTCTCAGGACAGGCAACGAGCACAGATACGCAGTATTTT
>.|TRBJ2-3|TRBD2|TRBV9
CASSVSGGSTDTQYF
TGTGCCAGCAGCGTTAGCGGGGGGTCCACAGATACGCAGTATTTT
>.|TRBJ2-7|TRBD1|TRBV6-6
CASSAPGQGAYEQYF
TGTGCCAGCAGTGCACCGGGACAGGGGGCCTACGAGCAGTACTTC
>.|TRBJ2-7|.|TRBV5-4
CASSSQRDTEQYF
TGTGCCAGCAGCAGCCAGCGGGACACCGAGCAGTACTTC
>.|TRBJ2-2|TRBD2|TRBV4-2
CASSQDPGGGAGTGELFF
TGTGCCAGCAGCCAAGATCCTGGCGGGGGGGCCGGGACCGGGGAGCTGTTTTTT
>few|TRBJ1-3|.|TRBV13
CASSSRTDGNTIYF
TGTGCCAGCAGCTCTAGGACAGATGGAAACACCATATATTTT
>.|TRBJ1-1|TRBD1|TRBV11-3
CASIGQGNTEAFF
TGTGCCAGCATCGGACAGGGAAACACTGAAGCTTTCTTT
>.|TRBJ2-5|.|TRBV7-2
CASSLIHRVGETQYF
TGTGCCAGCAGCTTAATACACAGGGTTGGAGAGACCCAGTACTTC
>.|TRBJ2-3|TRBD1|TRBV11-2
CASSSTGASTDTQYF
TGTGCCAGCAGCTCGACAGGGGCTAGCACAGATACGCAGTATTTT
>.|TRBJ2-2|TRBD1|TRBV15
CATSGRDSFTGELFF
TGTGCCACCAGCGGCCGGGACAGTTTCACCGGGGAGCTGTTTTTT
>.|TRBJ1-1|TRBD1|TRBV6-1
CASRKPGQDTEAFF
TGTGCCAGCAGAAAACCGGGACAGGACACTGAAGCTTTCTTT
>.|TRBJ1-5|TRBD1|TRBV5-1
CASSLQGDVQPQHF
TGCGCCAGCAGCTTACAGGGGGATGTTCAGCCCCAGCATTTT
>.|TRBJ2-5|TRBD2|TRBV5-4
CASSLGGLAGLGTQYF
TGTGCCAGCAGCTTGGGGGGACTAGCGGGGCTGGGGACCCAGTACTTC
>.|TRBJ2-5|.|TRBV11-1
CASSLGRAETQYF
TGTGCCAGCAGCTTAGGGCGGGCAGAGACCCAGTACTTC
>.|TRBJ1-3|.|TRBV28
CASILGGVSGNTIYF
TGTGCCAGCATCCTTGGGGGGGTTTCTGGAAACACCATATATTTT